This paragraph reports one T cell receptor beta chain. Measured with immunoSEQ multiplex PCR; TCRdb has only the in-frame clones, and not every one. This table has roughly 24,000 clones, roughly 84% appearing once. This record comes from a study of blood T cell repertoires in COVID-19. Trimming at V came to 4 bases and at J to 5 bases, leaving 4 bases not matched to a gene. Germline assignment: CDR1 LNHDA and CDR2 SQIVND (reference sequence). There are 14 residues in the CDR3. The receptor was derived from a human donor in a cohort sampled during active COVID-19. The sequenced sample consisted of peripheral blood. The rearrangement links TRBV19 to TRBJ2-7, with 11 bases fitting TRBD1. The CDR3 coding sequence is TGTGCCAGTAGTACGGGACAGGGGGACCACGAGCAGTACTTC. It encodes CASSTGQGDHEQYF.